This T cell receptor beta chain derives from a study of PD-L1 blockade in urothelial cancer. Study as a whole: A median blood sample held approximately 140,000 T cells and roughly 79,000 unique TCRs. Notes on the study in general: Enhanced expansion of tumor-associated blood clones at 3 weeks characterized durable-benefit patients.

Assay: immunoSEQ multiplex PCR; the TCRdb copy retains only in-frame clones and omits some. The sample yields fewer than 60,000 clones, roughly four fifths seen once. Time point described: pretreatment peripheral blood. Patients were living with locally advanced or metastatic urothelial carcinoma. About this clone: Its antigen is currently unknown.

Germline values: CDR1 MNHNS, CDR2 SASEGT. V dropped 4 bases and J dropped 5; count of bases not matched to a gene: 5. The CDR3 runs to 15 residues. This sample comprised PBMCs, obtained around atezolizumab (anti-PD-L1) treatment. The chain uses TRBV6-1 and TRBJ1-4; 9 nucleotides align to TRBD1. This receptor was identified in a man between 65 and 85 years old with urothelial cancer. CDR3 in DNA: TGTGCCAGCAGTGTCCAAGGGACAGGGAATGAAAAACTGTTTTTT. Residues: CASSVQGTGNEKLFF.